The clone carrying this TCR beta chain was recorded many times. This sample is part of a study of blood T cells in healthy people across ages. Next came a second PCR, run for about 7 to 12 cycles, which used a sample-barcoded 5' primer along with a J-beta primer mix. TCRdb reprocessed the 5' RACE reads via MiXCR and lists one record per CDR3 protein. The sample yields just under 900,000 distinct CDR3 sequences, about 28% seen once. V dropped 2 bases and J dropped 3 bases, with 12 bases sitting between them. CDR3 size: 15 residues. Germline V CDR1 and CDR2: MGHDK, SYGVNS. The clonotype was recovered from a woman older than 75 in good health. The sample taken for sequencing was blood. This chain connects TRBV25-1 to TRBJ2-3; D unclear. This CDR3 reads CASSEMHGITDTQYF. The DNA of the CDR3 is TGTGCCAGCAGTGAAATGCATGGGATAACAGATACGCAGTATTTT.